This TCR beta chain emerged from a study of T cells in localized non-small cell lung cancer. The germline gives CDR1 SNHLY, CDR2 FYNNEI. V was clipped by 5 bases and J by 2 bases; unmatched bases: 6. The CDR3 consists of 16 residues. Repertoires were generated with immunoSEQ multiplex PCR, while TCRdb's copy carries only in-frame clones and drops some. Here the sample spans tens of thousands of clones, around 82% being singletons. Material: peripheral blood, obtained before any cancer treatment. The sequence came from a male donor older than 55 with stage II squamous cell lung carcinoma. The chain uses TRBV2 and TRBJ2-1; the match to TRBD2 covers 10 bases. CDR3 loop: CASSLTGTSAYNEQFF. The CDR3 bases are TGTGCCAGCAGTCTTACCGGGACTAGCGCCTACAATGAGCAGTTCTTC. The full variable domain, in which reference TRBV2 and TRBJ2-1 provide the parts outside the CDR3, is EPEVTQTPSHQVTQMGQEVILRCVPISNHLYFYWYRQILGQKVEFLVSFYNNEISEKSEIFDDQFSVERPDGSNFTLKIRSTKLEDSAMYFCASSLTGTSAYNEQFFGPGTRLTVL.